Presented here are 4 T cell receptor beta chains from one specimen sequenced in a study of shared clonotypes between healthy human individuals. Method: immunoSEQ multiplex PCR; TCRdb's copy keeps in-frame clones and lacks some. This sample yields 110,000 or so clones, of which 55% to 80% are seen a single time; around 25% belongs to the top ten. Source material: memory CD8+ T cells sorted from blood. This sample's subset: CD45RO+ cells pooled with CCR7-negative TemRA cells. These receptors were taken from a woman in her 30s in good health.

The chain recombines TRBV4-1 with TRBJ2-2; TRBD1 aligns across 7 bases. Per the germline V gene, CDR1 is MGHRA and CDR2 is YSYEKL. The CDR3 runs 15 residues. The V and J ends lost 4 bases and 5 bases, in that order; junction bases with no gene match: 7. CDR3 nucleotides: TGCGCCAGCAGCCTGAAGGGGGCTTGGACCGGGGAGCTGTTTTTT. Protein sequence: CASSLKGAWTGELFF.

The chain links TRBV4-1 to TRBJ2-2; D is unresolved. The CDR3 length is 17 residues. CDR1 and CDR2 from the germline V gene are MGHRA and YSYEKL. Trimming removed 4 bases at V and 7 bases at J, with 22 bases between. The CDR3 bases are TGCGCCAGCAGCCCTAATGACTTTCGTTCCCAGGACGGGGAGCTGTTTTTT. It encodes CASSPNDFRSQDGELFF.

V and J are TRBV9 and TRBJ2-7; 11 nucleotides align to TRBD2. Germline trimming cut 2 bases from V and 3 bases from J; bases unmatched to any gene: 16. Germline values: CDR1 SGDLS, CDR2 YYNGEE. This CDR3 is built from 19 residues. The CDR3 protein is CASSVGERASGRTFYEQYF. In DNA form, the CDR3 reads TGTGCCAGCAGCGTCGGAGAAAGGGCTAGCGGGAGGACCTTCTACGAGCAGTACTTC.

Only a few counts were recorded for this clone. The genes are TRBV14 and TRBJ1-1; no clear D. CDR3 length: 15 residues. Per the germline V gene, CDR1 is SGHDN and CDR2 is FVKESK. V gave up 2 bases and J gave up 3 bases, with 13 bases separating them. CDR3 sequence (DNA): TGTGCCAGCAGCCAACGGTTCGGCGAGCACACTGAAGCTTTCTTT. Residues: CASSQRFGEHTEAFF.